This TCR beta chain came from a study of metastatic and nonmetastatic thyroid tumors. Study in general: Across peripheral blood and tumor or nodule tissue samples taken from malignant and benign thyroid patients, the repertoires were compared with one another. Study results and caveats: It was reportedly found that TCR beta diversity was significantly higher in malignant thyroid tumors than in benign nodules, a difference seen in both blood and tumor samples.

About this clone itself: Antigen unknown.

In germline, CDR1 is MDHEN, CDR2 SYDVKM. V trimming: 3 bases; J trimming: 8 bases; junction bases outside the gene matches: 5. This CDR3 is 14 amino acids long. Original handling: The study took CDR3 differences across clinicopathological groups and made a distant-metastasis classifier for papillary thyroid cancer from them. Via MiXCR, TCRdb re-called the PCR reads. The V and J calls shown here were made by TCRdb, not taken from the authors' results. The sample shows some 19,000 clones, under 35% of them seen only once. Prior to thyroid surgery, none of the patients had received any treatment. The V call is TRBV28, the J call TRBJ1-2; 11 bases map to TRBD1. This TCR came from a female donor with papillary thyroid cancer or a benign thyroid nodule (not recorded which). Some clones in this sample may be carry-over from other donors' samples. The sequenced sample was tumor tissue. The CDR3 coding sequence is TGTGCCAGCAGTTTGGACAGGGGGCTGGGGGGCTACACCTTC. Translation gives CASSLDRGLGGYTF.